These 16 T cell receptor beta chains share one sample of origin, sequenced in a study of OX40 agonist ivuxolimab in advanced cancers. Method: immunoSEQ multiplex PCR; TCRdb's copy keeps in-frame clones and lacks some. The sample contains about 69,000 clones, roughly nine tenths of which appear only once. The sample here was CD4+ or CD8+ T cells sorted from blood, taken in a trial of the OX40 agonist ivuxolimab. These receptors all stem from an adult with an advanced solid tumor such as melanoma, head and neck, liver or kidney cancer.

This clone has just one count. The chain uses TRBV4-3 and TRBJ2-1; no definite D call. The germline V gene has CDR1 LGHNA and CDR2 YSLEER. This CDR3 has 15 residues. The ends were cut back, 4 bases at V and 2 bases at J, with 12 bases in the middle. The CDR3 is CASSPYAPPYNEQFF. The CDR3 region has the DNA TGCGCCAGCAGCCCCTATGCCCCCCCCTACAATGAGCAGTTCTTC.

This chain connects TRBV19 to TRBJ2-2; D not certain. Germline V CDR1 and CDR2: LNHDA, SQIVND (reference sequence). CDR3 size: 15 residues. Trimming left V 3 bases short and J 0 bases short, with 8 bases between. The CDR3, as DNA: TGTGCCAGTAGTATCCTCCAGACGAACACCGGGGAGCTGTTTTTT. Translation: CASSILQTNTGELFF.

J is TRBJ2-1 and V is TRBV29-1; TRBD2 matches at 7 bases. The V gene end was trimmed by 6 bases and the J gene end by 1 base; junction bases not matched to a gene: 9. CDR1 and CDR2 from the germline V gene are SQVTM and ANQGSEA. This CDR3 spans 15 amino acids. DNA of the CDR3: TGCAGCGTAAAGCGGGGCTCGGAATCCTACAATGAGCAGTTCTTC. Its protein is CSVKRGSESYNEQFF.

The chain combines TRBV7-9 with TRBJ2-7; 7 positions agree with TRBD2. Germline V CDR1 and CDR2: SEHNR, FQNEAQ (reference sequence). With 4 bases clipped from V and 6 bases from J, the junction kept 12 bases outside the gene matches. The CDR3 consists of 15 residues. Here the CDR3 reads CASSSLGGRGGEQYF. The CDR3, as DNA: TGTGCCAGCAGCTCTTTGGGAGGGAGGGGTGGCGAGCAGTACTTC.

The count of this clone is one. The chain couples TRBV2 to TRBJ1-1, with D uncertain. Germline V gene sequence: CDR1 SNHLY, CDR2 FYNNEI. The CDR3 has 17 residues. Trimming cost V 5 bases and J 4 bases, with 23 bases left between them. CDR3 nucleotides: TGTGCCAGCAGTAAAACACGGGGTGTAGGGAGTCCCACTGAAGCTTTCTTT. It translates to CASSKTRGVGSPTEAFF.

The sample holds a few counts of this clone. The V gene is TRBV16, the J gene TRBJ2-1; 13 nucleotides agree with TRBD2. There are 18 residues in the CDR3. CDR1 is KGHSY and CDR2 is FQNENV in the germline V gene. V lost 6 bases to trimming and J lost 0 bases; unmatched junction nucleotides: 8. CDR3 loop: CASSPSGTSGVSYNEQFF. DNA of the CDR3: TGTGCCAGCAGTCCAAGTGGGACTAGCGGGGTCTCCTACAATGAGCAGTTCTTC.

The rearrangement joins TRBV9 to TRBJ2-1; 7 nucleotides line up with TRBD1. This CDR3 comprises 13 residues. Germline values: CDR1 SGDLS, CDR2 YYNGEE. With 0 bases clipped from V and 6 bases from J, the junction kept 0 bases outside the gene matches. CDR3 residues: CASSVGTGNEQFF. The CDR3 bases are TGTGCCAGCAGCGTAGGGACAGGCAATGAGCAGTTCTTC.

The V call is TRBV11-1, the J call TRBJ2-3, with 8 nucleotides matching TRBD2. CDR3 length equals 17 residues. Losses at the gene ends were 5 bases for V and 0 bases for J; bases not matched to a gene: 10. The germline CDR1 and CDR2 sequences are SGHAT and FQDESV (reference sequence). The CDR3 loop reads CASSQETTSGSTDTQYF. The CDR3 nucleotides read TGTGCCAGCAGCCAAGAAACCACTAGCGGAAGCACAGATACGCAGTATTTT.

This chain links TRBV19 with TRBJ2-1; 7 bases are a match to TRBD2. V shed 3 bases and J 5 bases; nucleotides not matched to a gene: 7. The CDR3 is 15 amino acids. The germline CDR1 and CDR2 sequences are LNHDA and SQIVND (reference sequence). The CDR3 nucleotides are TGTGCCAGTAGTATGATCCTAGCGGTCCACAATGAGCAGTTCTTC. Protein sequence: CASSMILAVHNEQFF. Full variable domain (missing parts from reference TRBV19 and TRBJ2-1): DGGITQSPKYLFRKEGQNVTLSCEQNLNHDAMYWYRQDPGQGLRLIYYSQIVNDFQKGDIAEGYSVSREKKESFPLTVTSAQKNPTAFYLCASSMILAVHNEQFFGPGTRLTVL.

This clone was detected only once. The rearrangement links TRBV6-5 to TRBJ2-7; 7 bases line up with TRBD2. Per the germline V gene, CDR1 is MNHEY and CDR2 is SVGAGI. J lost 4 bases, V lost 5 bases, and 8 bases had no gene match. The CDR3 covers 14 residues. Here the CDR3 reads CASSAPWGGYEQYF. For the CDR3, the DNA is TGTGCCAGCAGTGCCCCCTGGGGGGGTTACGAGCAGTACTTC.

The rearrangement links TRBV7-3 to TRBJ1-5; D is ambiguous. V was trimmed by 3 bases and J by 1 base, leaving 10 bases between them. This CDR3 is built from 15 residues. CDR1 and CDR2 from the germline V gene are SGHTA and FQGTGA. CDR3 DNA sequence: TGTGCCAGCAGCTTTCACGAGGTGAGCAATCAGCCCCAGCATTTT. Translating it yields CASSFHEVSNQPQHF.

This clone was picked up a small number of times. The chain combines TRBV11-2 with TRBJ1-5, with no clear D. Per germline, CDR1 SGHAT and CDR2 FQNNGV. This CDR3 is built from 13 residues. Trimming took 5 bases from V and 0 from J, leaving 5 bases between them. The CDR3 region has the DNA TGTGCCAGCAGCCGTAGTAGCAATCAGCCCCAGCATTTT. Its translation: CASSRSSNQPQHF. Drawing the rest from reference TRBV11-2 and TRBJ1-5, the complete variable domain is EAGVAQSPRYKIIEKRQSVAFWCNPISGHATLYWYQQILGQGPKLLIQFQNNGVVDDSQLPKDRFSAERLKGVDSTLKIQPAKLEDSAVYLCASSRSSNQPQHFGDGTRLSIL.

The rearrangement joins TRBV25-1 to TRBJ1-1, with D perhaps TRBD1 (5 bases). From germline, CDR1 is MGHDK and CDR2 SYGVNS. V was pared by 1 base and J by 5 bases, with 11 bases between. This CDR3 is built from 14 residues. In nucleotides, the CDR3 is TGTGCCAGCAGTGAATTTGGCAGGGCGACTGAAGCTTTCTTT. Translating gives CASSEFGRATEAFF.

The rearrangement uses TRBV7-8 and TRBJ2-7; no definite D call. The length of the CDR3 is 11 residues. Trimming cost V 5 bases and J 5 bases, with 7 bases left between them. Germline V gene sequence: CDR1 SGHVS, CDR2 FQNEAQ. The CDR3 is CASSLTNEQYF. DNA of the CDR3: TGTGCCAGCAGCCTCACTAACGAGCAGTACTTC.

The gene calls are TRBV20-1 and TRBJ1-2, with no clear D. CDR3 length: 11 amino acids. CDR1 and CDR2 from the germline V gene are DFQATT and SNEGSKA (reference sequence). The V and J ends lost 7 bases and 4 bases respectively, with 10 bases between them. CDR3 loop: CSVRSFYGYTF. Written as DNA, the CDR3 is TGCAGTGTACGGTCTTTCTATGGCTACACCTTC.

V usage is TRBV10-2 and J usage is TRBJ2-1; D gene uncertain. Trimming took 4 bases from V and 4 from J, leaving 8 bases between them. The CDR3 loop spans 13 amino acids. Germline CDR1 is WSHSY and CDR2 is SAAADI. CDR3 bases: TGCGCCAGCAGTGCTCACGAATACAATGAGCAGTTCTTC. The encoded protein is CASSAHEYNEQFF.